This TCR beta chain derives from a study of blood T cell repertoires in COVID-19. Study overall: Material from acute and convalescent COVID-19 was sourced from the United States, Italy and Spain. From T cells, B-cell-depleted T cells, or PBMCs came the material, which was cDNA or gDNA.

Worth noting for this clone: The same CDR3 can be traced to other DNA sequences in this sample.

Germline assignment: CDR1 GTSNPN and CDR2 SVGIG (reference sequence). V was pared by 3 bases and J by 7 bases, with 9 bases between. The CDR3 consists of 11 residues. In the original workflow: Researchers report that nucleated cell counts were estimated from reference gene primer amplification. Assay used: immunoSEQ multiplex PCR; TCRdb lists only in-frame clones, some missing. V and J calls and clone size are copied from that table; D and trimming were computed from the DNA. The table lists about 97,000 clones, approximately 90% of them singletons. Sequencing was performed on peripheral blood. The rearrangement uses TRBV30 and TRBJ1-1; the D is unclear. The receptor comes from a man in his sixties with acute or convalescent COVID-19. This CDR3 reads CAWSVLGEAFF. DNA of the CDR3: TGTGCCTGGAGCGTCCTAGGTGAAGCTTTCTTT.